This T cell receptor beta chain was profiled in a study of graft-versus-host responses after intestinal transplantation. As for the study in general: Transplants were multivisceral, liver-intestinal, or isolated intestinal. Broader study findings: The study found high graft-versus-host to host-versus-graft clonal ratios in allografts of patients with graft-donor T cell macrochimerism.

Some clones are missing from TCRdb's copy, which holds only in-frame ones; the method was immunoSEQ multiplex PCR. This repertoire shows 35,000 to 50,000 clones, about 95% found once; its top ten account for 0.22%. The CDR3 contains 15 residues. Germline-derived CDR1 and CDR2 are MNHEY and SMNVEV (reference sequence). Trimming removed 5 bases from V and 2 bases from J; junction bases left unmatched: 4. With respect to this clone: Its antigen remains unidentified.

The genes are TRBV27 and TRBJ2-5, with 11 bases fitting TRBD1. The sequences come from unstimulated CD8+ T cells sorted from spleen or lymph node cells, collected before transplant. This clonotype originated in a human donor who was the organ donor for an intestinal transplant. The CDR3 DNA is TGTGCCAGCAGTCTGCGGGACAGGGGGCAAGAGACCCAGTACTTC. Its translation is CASSLRDRGQETQYF.